This T cell receptor (beta chain) was identified in a study of radiotherapy plus CTLA-4 blockade in lung cancer. Produced via immunoSEQ multiplex PCR; TCRdb's table is partial and in-frame only. The top ten clones hold roughly 2.4% of a sample with about 51,000 clones, about 77% of them seen once. There are 14 residues in the CDR3. The germline CDR1 and CDR2 sequences are SGHDT and YYEEEE. With V trimmed by 7 bases and J by 1 base, 6 bases remained unmatched. The rearrangement links TRBV5-6 to TRBJ2-3, with TRBD2 identical over 7 bases. The receptor was isolated from a human donor with non-small cell lung cancer whose response to radiotherapy plus ipilimumab could not be evaluated. The input for sequencing was peripheral blood, taken from a patient treated with radiotherapy plus ipilimumab. Written as DNA, the CDR3 is TGTGCCAGCGGCGACCTAGCGGGCACAGATACGCAGTATTTT. It encodes CASGDLAGTDTQYF.